This T cell receptor (beta chain) originates from a study of CD8 T cells in Susac syndrome. Study-level information: Patients with Susac syndrome, at blood draw, were therapy-naive, on corticosteroids, or on intravenous immunoglobulin alone. Overall study findings and caveats: Clonal CD8+ expansion in Susac was highest in TEMRA cells and active patients.

The CDR3 runs to 10 residues. Germline CDR1 is GTSNPN and CDR2 is SVGIG (reference sequence). Reverse transcription of roughly 0.45 to 1 ug RNA was performed with random hexamers. One entry per CDR3 protein, called by TCRdb with MiXCR from the immunoSEQ multiplex PCR reads. The sample records 100,000 to 150,000 distinct CDR3 sequences, around 94% being singletons. Worth noting for this clonotype: As yet, its antigen is unknown.

Sequencing of TCR beta was carried out in blood CD8+ and CD4+ T cells. The chain joins TRBV30 to TRBJ1-2, with no clear D. The sequenced sample consisted of CD8+ T cells from PBMCs. The TCR originated in a human donor with Susac syndrome. The CDR3 protein is CALESYGYTF. Here the CDR3 DNA reads TGTGCTTTGGAGAGCTATGGCTACACCTTC.